These T cell receptor beta chains were read from a single sample in a study of PD-1 blockade in classical Hodgkin lymphoma. Profiling relied on immunoSEQ multiplex PCR, and the TCRdb table lists in-frame clones only, not all of them. The table has tens of thousands of clones, 85% to 90% seen once; the top ten hold 14% to 15%. Sequencing used peripheral blood mononuclear cells (PBMCs), obtained at baseline. These receptors all come from a human donor with classical Hodgkin lymphoma. Each CDR3 is given with its conserved first and last residue. The D gene is left open where the match is weak. Clone size is not always given. Where it is, it says once, few, many or a class for expanded clones.

clone size	D gene	V gene	J gene	CDR3 DNA	CDR3 protein
.	.	TRBV28	TRBJ2-7	TGTGCCAGCAGTTTAAATGGGCCATCCTACGAGCAGTACTTC	CASSLNGPSYEQYF
.	TRBD1	TRBV6-1	TRBJ1-6	TGTGCCAGCAGAGAAGCAGGGGGATGGAATTCACCCCTCCACTTT	CASREAGGWNSPLHF
.	.	TRBV5-1	TRBJ2-1	TGCGCCAGCAGCTTGGTGGAGTACAATGAGCAGTTCTTC	CASSLVEYNEQFF
.	.	TRBV15	TRBJ2-5	TGTGCCACCGGGGCTGGAGGGGGCGGGACCCAGTACTTC	CATGAGGGGTQYF
.	.	TRBV27	TRBJ1-5	TGTGCCAGCAGTTCAGGGGCTAGCAATCAGCCCCAGCATTTT	CASSSGASNQPQHF
.	.	TRBV5-6	TRBJ2-5	TGTGCCAGCAGCTTAGGGGCCGACAAAGAGACCCAGTACTTC	CASSLGADKETQYF
few	.	TRBV5-4	TRBJ2-2	TGTGCCAGCAGCTTCGTGGGCGGGGAGCTGTTTTTT	CASSFVGGELFF
.	.	TRBV7-9	TRBJ1-5	TGTGCCAGCAGCCGGGACGGTGACATCAAGCCCCAGCATTTT	CASSRDGDIKPQHF
.	.	TRBV9	TRBJ2-2	TGTGCCAGCAGCCCACCGGGACATCCGAGGGACACCGGGGAGCTGTTTTTT	CASSPPGHPRDTGELFF
.	.	TRBV6-4	TRBJ2-1	TGTGCCAGCAGTGTAGCGGACAACAATGAGCAGTTCTTC	CASSVADNNEQFF
.	.	TRBV21-1	TRBJ2-7	TGTGCCAGCAGCAGGGGGACCCGGGAACCCTACGAGCAGTACTTC	CASSRGTREPYEQYF
.	.	TRBV29-1	TRBJ2-7	TGCAGCGGGGACACGTCCGAGCAGTACTTC	CSGDTSEQYF
.	TRBD2	TRBV13	TRBJ2-2	TGTGCCAGCAGCTCCCGACTAGCGGGGGACACCGGGGAGCTGTTTTTT	CASSSRLAGDTGELFF
.	TRBD2	TRBV10-3	TRBJ2-7	TGTGCCATCACTCCCACGAAGCGGGGGACGACCTACGAGCAGTACTTC	CAITPTKRGTTYEQYF
.	TRBD2	TRBV6-6	TRBJ2-3	TGTGCCAGCAGTCCTACGGGGGGGAGCACAGATACGCAGTATTTT	CASSPTGGSTDTQYF
.	.	TRBV11-2	TRBJ2-3	TGTGCCAGCAGCTTAAATCCCCTAGTCAGCACAGATACGCAGTATTTT	CASSLNPLVSTDTQYF
.	.	TRBV4-1	TRBJ1-2	TGCGCCAGCAGCCAAGGTTGGGGGCGCCTTGACTATGGCTACACCTTC	CASSQGWGRLDYGYTF
.	.	TRBV19	TRBJ2-6	TGTGCCAGTAGAGAAGGGGCGGGGGCCAACGTCCTGACTTTC	CASREGAGANVLTF
.	.	TRBV6-1	TRBJ1-5	TGTGCCAGCAGTGAAGGGAATCAGCCCCAGCATTTT	CASSEGNQPQHF
.	.	TRBV7-2	TRBJ1-2	TGTGCCAGCAGCCCGACAGTCCCGTATGGCTACACCTTC	CASSPTVPYGYTF
.	.	TRBV19	TRBJ2-5	TGTGCCAGTAGTTATAGAAGAGTAGCGGAGCAAGAGACCCAGTACTTC	CASSYRRVAEQETQYF
.	TRBD1	TRBV7-6	TRBJ2-7	TGTGCCAGCAGCTTAGCACCGGGACAGTACGAGCAGTACTTC	CASSLAPGQYEQYF
.	.	TRBV30	TRBJ2-5	TGTGCCTGGAGTGCGAACTTCCAAGAGACCCAGTACTTC	CAWSANFQETQYF
.	.	TRBV10-2	TRBJ1-6	TGCGCCACAAAGGGAGGGAATTCACCCCTCCACTTT	CATKGGNSPLHF
.	.	TRBV6-5	TRBJ1-2	TGTGCCAGCAGTTACTCCGGGACGCTCTATGGCTACACCTTC	CASSYSGTLYGYTF
.	TRBD1	TRBV4-1	TRBJ1-1	TGCGCCAGCAGCACCAGGACAGGGTCGCACACTGAAGCTTTCTTT	CASSTRTGSHTEAFF
few	.	TRBV7-9	TRBJ1-2	TGTGCCAGCAGCTTTACAACCAGCTATGGCTACACCTTC	CASSFTTSYGYTF
.	.	TRBV7-9	TRBJ2-7	TGTGCCAGCAGCAACGGACCGGACGAGCAGTACTTC	CASSNGPDEQYF
.	.	TRBV11-3	TRBJ1-4	TGTGCCAGCAGCTTAATGGAAAAACTGTTTTTT	CASSLMEKLFF
.	.	TRBV28	TRBJ1-5	TGTGCCAGCAGTGGGGACGAGTATCAGCCCCAGCATTTT	CASSGDEYQPQHF
.	.	TRBV10-1	TRBJ1-6	TGCGCCAGCAGCTCTGACAGTAATAATTCACCCCTCCACTTT	CASSSDSNNSPLHF
.	.	TRBV7-9	TRBJ1-5	TGTGCCAGCAGTCGAGGTGGCCAGCCCCAGCATTTT	CASSRGGQPQHF
.	.	TRBV14	TRBJ2-7	TGTGCCAGCAGCCAAGTCCCTTACGAGCAGTACTTC	CASSQVPYEQYF
.	TRBD1	TRBV30	TRBJ2-5	TGTGCCTGGACCGCCGGGGGACAGGGATCTATCAGGGGAGAGACCCAGTACTTC	CAWTAGGQGSIRGETQYF
.	.	TRBV6-5	TRBJ1-1	TGTGCCAGCAGTGCTTGGTTGCACACTGAAGCTTTCTTT	CASSAWLHTEAFF
.	TRBD2	TRBV18	TRBJ2-1	TGTGCCAGCTCACCGAGGCTAGCGGGGGGGAATGAGCAGTTCTTC	CASSPRLAGGNEQFF
.	.	TRBV12-2	TRBJ2-7	TGTGCAAGTCGCTTAGATAATTTCCCACCGGGACAGGGTACCTACGAGCAGTACTTC	CASRLDNFPPGQGTYEQYF
.	.	TRBV4-2	TRBJ2-7	TGTGCCAGCAGCCAAAACGCCGGGGTACAAAGCACCTACGAGCAGTACTTC	CASSQNAGVQSTYEQYF
.	.	TRBV19	TRBJ1-3	TGTGCCAGTAGTATTCAGACCAAAAACACCATATATTTT	CASSIQTKNTIYF
.	.	TRBV10-1	TRBJ2-1	TGCGCCAGCAGTTCCAGTCTAAGGGGTGAGCAGTTCTTC	CASSSSLRGEQFF
few	TRBD2	TRBV2	TRBJ2-7	TGTGCCAGCAGGACTAGCGGTACCTACGAGCAGTACTTC	CASRTSGTYEQYF
.	.	TRBV2	TRBJ1-4	TGTGCCAGCAGGGCCACCGCGAGGGTCGAAAAACTGTTTTTT	CASRATARVEKLFF
.	TRBD2	TRBV5-6	TRBJ2-7	TGTGCCAGCAGCCGAGGACTAGCCCCCTACGAGCAGTACTTC	CASSRGLAPYEQYF
.	TRBD2	TRBV30	TRBJ2-7	TGTGCCTGGAGCTCGTTCGGAGCGGGGGCCGCCTACGAGCAGTACTTC	CAWSSFGAGAAYEQYF
.	.	TRBV5-1	TRBJ2-1	TGCGCCAGCAGCTTGGCAGGGTTCAATGAGCAGTTCTTC	CASSLAGFNEQFF
.	.	TRBV5-4	TRBJ2-7	TGTGCCAGCAGCCGATTAGATGGTAACTCCTACGAGCAGTACTTC	CASSRLDGNSYEQYF
once	.	TRBV25-1	TRBJ1-5	TGTGCCAGCAGTGGGATCGGTGACAATCAGCCCCAGCATTTT	CASSGIGDNQPQHF
few	TRBD1	TRBV10-3	TRBJ2-7	TGTGCCATCAGTGAGTGGGCAGGGGGCCAGCTGGGGCAGTACTTC	CAISEWAGGQLGQYF
.	.	TRBV7-9	TRBJ1-1	TGTGCCAGCAGCCAGCCTGGCCTCAACTTCGAAGCTTTCTTT	CASSQPGLNFEAFF
few	.	TRBV29-1	TRBJ2-1	TGCAGCGTTGACTACAATGAGCAGTTCTTC	CSVDYNEQFF
.	.	TRBV6-1	TRBJ2-1	TGTGCCAGCAGTGAAACGAGGGCCCAGCCCTACAATGAGCAGTTCTTC	CASSETRAQPYNEQFF
.	.	TRBV4-1	TRBJ1-4	TGCGCCAGCAGCTCTACTCCTTCAACTAATGAAAAACTGTTTTTT	CASSSTPSTNEKLFF
.	.	TRBV21-1	TRBJ2-7	TGTGCCAGCAGCACCAGTCCGGACAGGGTCCACGAGCAGTACTTC	CASSTSPDRVHEQYF
.	.	TRBV4-1	TRBJ1-2	TGCGCCAGCAGCCAAGCCCTAGGGGGGTACTATGGCTACACCTTC	CASSQALGGYYGYTF
.	.	TRBV5-1	TRBJ1-4	TGCGCCAGCAGCTTTCGTCCCTCGGGGGAAAAACTGTTTTTT	CASSFRPSGEKLFF
.	TRBD2	TRBV6-5	TRBJ2-1	TGTGCCAGCAGTTACGAACTAGCGGGGGGCAATGAGCAGTTCTTC	CASSYELAGGNEQFF
.	.	TRBV19	TRBJ1-3	TGTGCCAGTAGTATATGGCGGGGAGCTGGAAACACCATATATTTT	CASSIWRGAGNTIYF
.	.	TRBV6-5	TRBJ2-7	TGTGCCAGCAGTTACGTTGACTCCTACGAGCAGTACTTC	CASSYVDSYEQYF